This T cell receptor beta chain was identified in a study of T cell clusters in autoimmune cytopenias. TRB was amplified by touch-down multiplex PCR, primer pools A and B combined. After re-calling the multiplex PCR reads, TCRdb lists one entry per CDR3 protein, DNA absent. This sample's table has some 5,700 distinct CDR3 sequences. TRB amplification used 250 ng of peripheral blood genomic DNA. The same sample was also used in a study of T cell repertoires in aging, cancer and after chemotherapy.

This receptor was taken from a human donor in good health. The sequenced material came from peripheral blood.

CDR3 region: CASSDEGGQPQHF. The V and J genes are TRBV6-1 and TRBJ1-5. CDR3 length: 13 amino acids. Per germline, CDR1 MNHNS and CDR2 SASEGT.